The rows below give T cell receptor beta chains drawn from one sample of a study of T cell responses to AZD1222 COVID-19 vaccine. Produced via immunoSEQ multiplex PCR; TCRdb's table is partial and in-frame only. Here the sample spans roughly 100,000 clones, 85% to 90% being singletons. The sequencing used peripheral blood, collected on day 0 of AZD1222 vaccination. The receptors shown here come from an adult in good health. CDR3s include the opening cysteine and the closing phenylalanine or tryptophan. The order of the fields is J gene, D gene, CDR3 length, V gene, clone size, CDR3 DNA, CDR3 protein. A D gene is named only where the DNA matches it firmly. Clone size appears in some rows only: once, few, many, or a class for an expanded clone.

TRBJ2-3 . 16 TRBV7-8 . TGTGCCAGCAGCCCCCCCCGGGACCCAAACACAGATACGCAGTATTTT CASSPPRDPNTDTQYF
TRBJ2-5 TRBD1 14 TRBV2 . TGTGCCAGCAGTGAAGGGGGACAGGGCGAGACCCAGTACTTC CASSEGGQGETQYF
TRBJ2-1 . 14 TRBV6-5 once TGTGCCAGCAGCAACGGACATAGGGGCAATGAGCAGTTCTTC CASSNGHRGNEQFF
TRBJ1-2 . 17 TRBV28 few TGTGCCAGCAGGCGTTCGACCCAGTTTGGCGGACTCTATGGCTACACCTTC CASRRSTQFGGLYGYTF
TRBJ2-7 . 16 TRBV4-3 . TGCGCCAGCAGCCAAGATGGCTACCTTAACTCCTACGAGCAGTACTTC CASSQDGYLNSYEQYF
TRBJ1-2 TRBD1 15 TRBV18 . TGTGCCAGCTCACCAGGGGGAGGGGGCGCGTCCGGCTACACCTTC CASSPGGGGASGYTF
TRBJ1-6 . 13 TRBV5-1 . TGCGCCAGCAGCGAGGGCCTGGGTTCACCCCTCCACTTT CASSEGLGSPLHF
TRBJ2-3 . 15 TRBV27 . TGTGCCAGCAGTTCCCCCCTCGGGGGCATTAATACGCAGTATTTT CASSSPLGGINTQYF
TRBJ2-1 TRBD2 14 TRBV10-1 . TGCGCCAGCAGTGGGGCTAGCGGGAGCAATGAGCAGTTCTTC CASSGASGSNEQFF
TRBJ2-7 TRBD2 14 TRBV15 once TGTGCCACCAGCGGGACTAGCGGGAGAAGCGAGCAGTACTTC CATSGTSGRSEQYF
TRBJ1-2 TRBD1 16 TRBV19 few TGTGCCAGTAGTATTAGGCCGACAGGGGCTCGAGGGGCCTACACCTTC CASSIRPTGARGAYTF
TRBJ2-1 . 17 TRBV6-2/TRBV6-3 . TGTGCCAGCAGTTCACCATTAGCTCGGGAGAACTACAATGAGCAGTTCTTC CASSSPLARENYNEQFF
TRBJ2-4 . 17 TRBV18 . TGTGCCAGCTCACCACCGATTCCAGGGGGAGGGCGGGACATTCAGTACTTC CASSPPIPGGGRDIQYF
TRBJ2-5 . 16 TRBV2 . TGTGCCAGCACCCCCGGAGGGGGTTCTGAGAGGGAGACCCAGTACTTC CASTPGGGSERETQYF
TRBJ1-5 . 14 TRBV5-1 . TGCGCCAGCAGTCTTTGGCAGGGTGCTCAGCCCCAGCATTTT CASSLWQGAQPQHF
TRBJ2-5 TRBD2 15 TRBV5-1 once TGCGCCAGCAGCATGCGGACTAGCGGAAAAGAGACCCAGTACTTC CASSMRTSGKETQYF
TRBJ1-5 TRBD1 16 TRBV10-1 few TGCGCCAGCCCTCCTAGGCGGCAGGGGGCCGATCAGCCCCAGCATTTT CASPPRRQGADQPQHF
TRBJ1-1 TRBD1 15 TRBV2 . TGTGCCAGTGGGACAGGTACCTATTGGGGCACTGAAGCTTTCTTT CASGTGTYWGTEAFF
TRBJ2-7 TRBD1 14 TRBV19 . TGTGCCAGTAGTATAAAAACAGGGGCCTACGAGCAGTACTTC CASSIKTGAYEQYF
TRBJ2-3 . 14 TRBV5-6 . TGTGCCAGCAGCTTGGGTGGGTTGGAGGATACGCAGTATTTT CASSLGGLEDTQYF
TRBJ2-7 TRBD1 17 TRBV27 . TGTGCCAGCAGGGGGACAGGGGGCTATTACAACTCCTACGAGCAGTACTTC CASRGTGGYYNSYEQYF
TRBJ2-2 TRBD2 17 TRBV2 . TGTGCCAGCAGTGAGCGGCTAGCGGGGAGCGTGGGCGGGGAGCTGTTTTTT CASSERLAGSVGGELFF
TRBJ2-3 TRBD2 16 TRBV7-2 once TGTGCCAGCAGCTTACGGCGGGAGGGCCGGTTCCATACGCAGTATTTT CASSLRREGRFHTQYF
TRBJ1-5 . 15 TRBV28 . TGTGCCAGCAGTCCGATAGGACAGCTAAATCAGCCCCAGCATTTT CASSPIGQLNQPQHF
TRBJ2-1 TRBD2 18 TRBV4-3 . TGCGCCAGCAGCCCTACCTCCCTAGCGGGAGATCTTTCCAATGAGCAGTTCTTC CASSPTSLAGDLSNEQFF
TRBJ2-7 . 13 TRBV14 . TGTGCCAGCAGCCAAGACGGGGGTGGGAAGCAGTACTTC CASSQDGGGKQYF
TRBJ1-2 . 13 TRBV5-1 . TGCGCCAGCAGCCCCTACGACAAGACTCCCCACACCTTC CASSPYDKTPHTF
TRBJ2-1 TRBD2 15 TRBV10-2 once TGCGCCAGCAAGTGGAGTTCCACTAGCGGGGATGAGCAGTTCTTC CASKWSSTSGDEQFF
TRBJ2-1 . 15 TRBV5-4 . TGTGCCAGCAGCCCCAAAGGAGGGCTAGCCGGGGAGCAGTTCTTC CASSPKGGLAGEQFF
TRBJ1-1 TRBD1 14 TRBV6-5 . TGTGCCAGCAGCCATGGGACAGAGAACACTGAAGCTTTCTTT CASSHGTENTEAFF
TRBJ2-7 . 15 TRBV6-2/TRBV6-3 . TGTGCCAGCAGTCCCTTTTCTAGCAGCTCCTACGAGCAGTACTTC CASSPFSSSSYEQYF
TRBJ1-1 . 13 TRBV28 . TGTGCCAGCGGTTCGGGCAGGGTCACTGAAGCTTTCTTT CASGSGRVTEAFF
TRBJ2-3 TRBD2 18 TRBV6-4 . TGTGCCATCATAACCCCTAGCGGGAGGGCCGTGGGCACAGATACGCAGTATTTT CAIITPSGRAVGTDTQYF
TRBJ1-4 TRBD1 16 TRBV2 . TGTGCCAGCAAACCCCACGAAGACAGGGGGTTTGAAAAACTGTTTTTT CASKPHEDRGFEKLFF
TRBJ1-5 . 12 TRBV28 . TGTGCCAGCAACTCGGGCAATCAGCCCCAGCATTTT CASNSGNQPQHF
TRBJ1-5 TRBD1 14 TRBV10-1 . TGCGCCAGCAGTCCGGGCGGGACAGCGCAGCCCCAGCATTTT CASSPGGTAQPQHF
TRBJ2-5 TRBD2 16 TRBV25-1 once TGTGCCAGCAGTGAGGGAGGGACGGCTACCCAAGAGACCCAGTACTTC CASSEGGTATQETQYF
TRBJ2-5 TRBD2 14 TRBV7-9 . TGTGCCAGCAGCTTAGGCGGACTAGAAGAGACCCAGTACTTC CASSLGGLEETQYF
TRBJ1-1 . 14 TRBV5-5 . TGTGCCAGCAGCTCCTACCCCAGCGGCCGAAAAGCTTTCTTT CASSSYPSGRKAFF
TRBJ2-1 . 15 TRBV27 . TGTGCCAGCAGTTACCAGGGACACGGTTACAATGAGCAGTTCTTC CASSYQGHGYNEQFF
TRBJ1-6 . 15 TRBV12-1 . TGTGCCAGCAGCTTTGTGATAGGAACGGATTCACCCCTCCACTTT CASSFVIGTDSPLHF
TRBJ2-5 TRBD2 15 TRBV5-1 . TGCGCCAGCAGGACGGAGAGCGGGGCTCAAGAGACCCAGTACTTC CASRTESGAQETQYF
TRBJ2-1 TRBD2 15 TRBV7-2 . TGTGCCAGCAGCCCACTAGCGGGAGGGCAAAATGAGCAGTTCTTC CASSPLAGGQNEQFF
TRBJ1-3 . 15 TRBV7-9 . TGTGCCAGCAGCGAAGGGGCGGTCGCTGGAAACACCATATATTTT CASSEGAVAGNTIYF
TRBJ1-2 . 17 TRBV5-6 few TGTGCCAGCAGCTTGGTGGGGTCCGAGCAGGACTTCTATGGCTACACCTTC CASSLVGSEQDFYGYTF
TRBJ1-5 . 14 TRBV6-5 . TGTGCCAGCAGTTATCGACAGAGCAATCAGCCCCAGCATTTT CASSYRQSNQPQHF
TRBJ2-7 TRBD1 12 TRBV3-1/TRBV3-2 . TGTGCCAGCAGCCCCGACAGGGCCGAGCAGTACTTC CASSPDRAEQYF
TRBJ1-4 . 14 TRBV15 . TGTGCCACCAGCAGACGCGGTTTTCGGGAAAAACTGTTTTTT CATSRRGFREKLFF
TRBJ2-3 . 14 TRBV18 . TGTGCCAGCTCACCACCAGGGATCACAGATACGCAGTATTTT CASSPPGITDTQYF
TRBJ2-2 . 14 TRBV5-4 . TGTGCCAGCAGCCAACCACAGGGCAACGGGGAGCTGTTTTTT CASSQPQGNGELFF
TRBJ2-5 . 14 TRBV5-5 . TGTGCCAGCAGCCGGGACTGGGGGCAAGAGACCCAGTACTTC CASSRDWGQETQYF
TRBJ2-2 TRBD1 16 TRBV3-1/TRBV3-2 . TGTGCCAGCAAACCTACCGGGACAGCGAACACCGGGGAGCTGTTTTTT CASKPTGTANTGELFF
TRBJ2-7 . 14 TRBV6-6 . TGTGCCAGCAGTTGGGCAGCGACGATGGGCGAGCAGTACTTC CASSWAATMGEQYF
TRBJ2-7 . 15 TRBV4-1 . TGCGCCAGCAGCCAAGATCAGGCCGAAAGGGACGAGCAGTACTTC CASSQDQAERDEQYF
TRBJ2-5 TRBD1 15 TRBV3-1/TRBV3-2 . TGTGCCAGCAGCCAAGGAGGACAGGGAAGAGAGACCCAGTACTTC CASSQGGQGRETQYF